The entry that follows covers one TCR beta chain sequence. This specimen comes from a study of cytomegalovirus exposure and HLA in healthy donors. The PCR made use of 60 Vbeta and 13 Jbeta primers. Repertoires were generated with immunoSEQ multiplex PCR, while TCRdb's copy carries only in-frame clones and drops some. The sample carries some 170,000 clones, roughly 85% recorded once. CDR1 SEHNR and CDR2 FQNEAQ come from the germline V gene (reference sequence). CDR3 length: 18 amino acids. V shed 0 bases, J shed 4 bases, and the junction held 9 bases outside the gene matches. The V call is TRBV7-9, the J call TRBJ2-6; 7 positions match TRBD1. The TCR sequence derives from a woman in her 50s in good health and CMV-seronegative. Sequencing was done on a sample of PBMCs. CDR3 nucleotide sequence: TGTGCCAGCAGCTTAGCCCCCCTACAGGGGCTCGGGGCCAACGTCCTGACTTTC. Amino acid sequence: CASSLAPLQGLGANVLTF. Drawing the rest from reference TRBV7-9 and TRBJ2-6, the complete variable domain is DTGVSQNPRHKITKRGQNVTFRCDPISEHNRLYWYRQTLGQGPEFLTYFQNEAQLEKSRLLSDRFSAERPKGSFSTLEIQRTEQGDSAMYLCASSLAPLQGLGANVLTFGAGSRLTVL.